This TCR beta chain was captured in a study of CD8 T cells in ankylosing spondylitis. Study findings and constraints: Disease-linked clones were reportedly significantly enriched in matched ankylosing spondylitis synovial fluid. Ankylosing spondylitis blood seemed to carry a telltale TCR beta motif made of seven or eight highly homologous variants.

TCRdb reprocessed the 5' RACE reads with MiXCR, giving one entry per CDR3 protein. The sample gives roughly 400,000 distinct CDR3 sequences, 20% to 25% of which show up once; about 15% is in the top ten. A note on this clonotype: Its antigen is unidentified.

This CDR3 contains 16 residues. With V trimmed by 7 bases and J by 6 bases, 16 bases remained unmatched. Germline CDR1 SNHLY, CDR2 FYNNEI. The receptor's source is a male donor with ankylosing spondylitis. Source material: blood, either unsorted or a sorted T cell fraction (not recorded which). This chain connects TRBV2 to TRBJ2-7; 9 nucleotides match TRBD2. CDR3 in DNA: TGTGCCAGCAAGGGTGGGCCTAGCGGGAATCTCCGCGAGCAGTACTTC. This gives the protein CASKGGPSGNLREQYF.